This entry is about one T cell receptor beta chain. Its antigen is currently unknown. The CDR3 totals 16 residues. Germline loops: CDR1 SGHDT, CDR2 YYEEEE. Trimming at V came to 2 bases and at J to 2 bases, leaving 7 bases not matched to a gene. This specimen belongs to a study of Tregs in tolerant kidney transplant recipients. The assay was immunoSEQ multiplex PCR, and TCRdb's table has in-frame clones only and misses some. Of some 70,000 clones in the sample, about nine tenths are singletons; the top ten hold approximately 9.9%. Unstimulated regulatory T cells (CD4+CD25+CD127-), CD4+CD25- non-regulatory cells, CD4 and CD8 cells were FACS-sorted from thawed PBMCs. Study-wide points: No direct test of biological reproducibility was done here. Donor-specific Treg expansion exceeded global Treg expansion in tolerant patients, suggesting antigen drive. Expanding Tregs on activated donor B cells appeared to best identify donor-specific TCRbeta clones.

The sequences come from CD8+ T cells from blood, collected before the transplant. The clonotype originates from a human donor who received a combined kidney and bone marrow transplant. The chain links TRBV5-6 to TRBJ2-5, with TRBD2 matching over 9 bases. CDR3 in DNA: TGTGCCAGCAGCTTTAGTATTAGCGGGAGTCAAGAGACCCAGTACTTC. Its protein product is CASSFSISGSQETQYF.